Below, 8 T cell receptor beta chains from the same sample are listed, as sequenced in a study of T cells in Graves' hyperthyroidism and ophthalmopathy. Using RNA transcripts as the source, TCR beta CDR3 regions were amplified. The HTBI primer set was used in a first-round RT-PCR of the TCR CDR3. Via MiXCR, TCRdb re-called the multiplex PCR reads, giving one row per CDR3 protein. Counted here are 600,000 to 700,000 distinct CDR3 sequences, roughly 14% occurring once; the ten biggest clones make up around 4.5%. Sequenced material: blood. All receptors come from a woman in her thirties or forties with Graves' ophthalmopathy.

This clonotype was counted many times. The CDR3 loop is CASSLYRLPGELFF. CDR3 nucleotide sequence: TGTGCCAGCAGTTTATACAGGCTGCCCGGGGAGCTGTTTTTT. The genes are TRBV12-3 or TRBV12-4 and TRBJ2-2; D possibly corresponds to TRBD1 (5 bases). The CDR3 totals 14 residues. V lost 2 bases and J 6 bases, leaving 10 bases between the germline ends.

J is TRBJ1-5 and V is TRBV18; the D is unclear. Germline CDR1 reads KGHSH; CDR2 reads LQKENI. This CDR3 has 14 residues. V was shortened by 2 bases and J by 4 bases, with 9 bases between the two germline ends. CDR3 protein: CASSPSQINQPQHF. For the CDR3, the DNA is TGTGCCAGCTCACCATCCCAGATTAATCAGCCCCAGCATTTT.

This clonotype came up many times. The chain has TRBV24-1 and TRBJ2-7, with TRBD1 matching over 8 bases. Germline V gives CDR1 KGHDR, CDR2 SFDVKD. With V trimmed by 5 bases and J by 2 bases, 4 bases remained unmatched. CDR3 length: 14 amino acids. CDR3 nucleotides: TGTGCCACCAGTGCTAAGGACAGGGCCTACGAGCAGTACTTC. It yields the protein CATSAKDRAYEQYF.

Notes on this clonotype: Mismatch with germline at one junction end may stem from a read error. This chain joins TRBV2 and TRBJ2-5; D remains ambiguous. In germline, CDR1 is SNHLY, CDR2 FYNNEI. The CDR3 runs to 12 residues. DNA for the CDR3: TGTGCCGGCAGTGACTCCCGAGAGACCCAGTACTTC. Amino acid sequence: CAGSDSRETQYF.

This clonotype was recorded many times. CDR3 region: CASSPPGQGFDEQYF. In DNA, the CDR3 is TGTGCCAGCAGTCCCCCGGGACAGGGGTTCGACGAGCAGTACTTC. The V call is TRBV28, the J call TRBJ2-7, with 10 bases that match TRBD1. Germline CDR1 reads MDHEN; CDR2 reads SYDVKM. CDR3 length equals 15 residues. J lost 5 bases, V lost 5 bases, and 9 bases had no gene match.

In this sample, this clonotype turned up many times. J is TRBJ2-5 and V is TRBV24-1, with D maybe TRBD2 (5 bases). Germline V gives CDR1 KGHDR, CDR2 SFDVKD. The length of the CDR3 is 13 residues. V was shortened by 3 bases and J by 2 bases, with 6 bases between the two germline ends. Here the CDR3 reads CATSDLAQETQYF. In nucleotides, the CDR3 is TGTGCCACCAGTGATCTAGCTCAAGAGACCCAGTACTTC.

This clonotype was recorded many times. This chain uses TRBV28 with TRBJ2-7; D is ambiguous. The CDR3 is made up of 13 amino acids. The germline V gene has CDR1 MDHEN and CDR2 SYDVKM. V lost 6 bases and J 3 bases, leaving 12 bases between the germline ends. In DNA, the CDR3 is TGTGCCAGCAGGGCGAGTCCTATCTACGAGCAGTACTTC. It translates to CASRASPIYEQYF.

This clonotype was seen ten or more times. This sequence joins TRBV7-2 and TRBJ2-5, with 9 bases that match TRBD1. CDR1 and CDR2 (germline): SGHTA, FQGNSA. The CDR3 is 13 amino acids. The V segment lost 6 bases and the J segment 5 bases; nucleotides outside the gene matches: 4. The DNA of the CDR3 is TGTGCCAGCAGACGCGACAGGGGGGAGACCCAGTACTTC. Protein sequence: CASRRDRGETQYF.